The source of this T cell receptor (beta chain) is a study of technical replicates of blood from a handful of donors. Here immunoSEQ multiplex PCR was the method, and the copy in TCRdb shows in-frame clones only, minus some. The table shows more than 75,000 clones, with 80% to 90% occurring only once. Looked up from germline, CDR1 is SGHTA and CDR2 is FQGNSA. Losses at the gene ends were 3 bases for V and 5 bases for J; bases not matched to a gene: 10. The CDR3 sequence is 17 residues long. The clonotype was recovered from a human donor in good health. Some clones in this sample may be carry-over from other donors' samples. The specimen sequenced was PBMCs. The V and J genes are TRBV7-2 and TRBJ2-2; 9 bases are shared with TRBD1. CDR3 in amino acids: CASSFKTTGGGTGELFF. The CDR3 nucleotides are TGTGCCAGCAGCTTTAAGACGACAGGGGGAGGGACCGGGGAGCTGTTTTTT.